This note documents a single T cell receptor beta chain sequence. Its target is not known. The sample originates from a study of blood T cell dynamics during melanoma immunotherapy. At the level of the study: First-line therapy was either pembrolizumab or nivolumab with ipilimumab for metastatic melanoma. Overall study results and limits: It remained unknown if the driving T cell clones were melanoma-specific.

Data came from immunoSEQ multiplex PCR; TCRdb stores just in-frame clones and leaves some out. The data hold 15,000 to 20,000 clones, with roughly nine tenths observed a single time. This CDR3 is built from 15 residues. V dropped 2 bases and J dropped 8 bases, with 13 bases sitting between them. Germline-derived CDR1 and CDR2 are LNHDA and SQIVND (reference sequence). Time point defined: pre-treatment baseline. This clonotype originated in a human donor with melanoma. Sequenced material: blood, taken from a patient treated with checkpoint blockade. The chain couples TRBV19 to TRBJ1-6; D is possibly TRBD1 (5 bases). The CDR3 DNA sequence: TGTGCCAGTAGTATAAGTCGCCAGGGTTATTCACCCCTCCACTTT. It yields the protein CASSISRQGYSPLHF.